This TCR beta chain was captured in a study of cytomegalovirus exposure and HLA in healthy donors (dated by TCRdb to 2015 to 2018). Turning to the overall study: The 670 or so repertoires of the first cohort and the 120 validation repertoires were produced on the same platform, according to a later analysis. The aim of the study was to test whether cataloging public T cell receptors could identify signatures of past pathogen exposure. Along with the approximately 620-subject first cohort, a separate validation cohort of 120 different subjects was used. The study combined high-throughput TCR immunosequencing, statistical association of individual TCRs with disease status, and machine learning to predict cytomegalovirus infection status. Results and caveats for the whole study, not just this receptor: The validation cohort had no HLA typing available for a later analysis, so co-occurrence within that cohort was assessed over all 120 or so repertoires. The classifier was reported to diagnose cytomegalovirus status with high specificity and sensitivity in both the original cohort and the validation cohort. Most TCR sequences were seen in very few donors, while some public TCRs were found in many individuals. The study gave a list of 150 to 200 TCR beta chains associated with cytomegalovirus. In vitro tests confirmed that a few of the cytomegalovirus-associated TCR beta chains recognize cytomegalovirus antigens. The authors suggested that the approach could potentially be generalized to other disease states and immunological phenotypes. A later analysis found that TCRs clustered in the first cohort also tended to co-occur in the 120 validation repertoires, with more than 90% of cluster scores above 0.

The donors belonged to the validation cohort of about 120 subjects, which was separate from the approximately 610-subject first cohort. Via the germline V gene (reference sequence), CDR1 is MNHEY and CDR2 SMNVEV. Cut back by 3 bases and 7 bases, the V and J ends lie 12 bases apart. The CDR3 goes from the cysteine to the phenylalanine over 13 residues. Kept here is only the CDR3 DNA, which spans 39 bases and is read in frame from base 1. As concerns this clone: The target of this receptor is not known. Base qualities are not at hand, and no much larger clone is one base apart.

The method was the immunoSEQ multiplex PCR assay. The authors processed their data as follows. A statistical classification framework was developed to diagnose cytomegalovirus status using the catalog of TCR beta chain sequences. Imported from immuneACCESS, the table was reduced by TCRdb to in-frame sequences with V and J called. These copies leave out some clones; in studies compared against another copy, an unresolved V gene accounts for under half, and the cause of the remainder is not known. V and J calls and clone size are as listed in that table; D and trimming were resolved from the DNA. Here the sample has about 240,000 clones; about 86% occur a single time. The top ten clonotypes cover roughly 1.2% of the sample.

The V and J genes are TRBV27 and TRBJ1-2; confidence is insufficient to name the D gene. Sequencing was carried out using PBMCs. This receptor was taken from a woman aged 25 to 39 in good health and CMV-seropositive. The sequence in DNA is TGTGCCAGCAGTTTCACTGGAGAGGGTGGCTACACCTTC. Translated, it gives CASSFTGEGGYTF.